This passage covers 11 T cell receptor beta chains from one sample sequenced in a study of cytomegalovirus exposure and HLA in healthy donors (dated by TCRdb to about 2017). Preparation of the library involved the immunoSEQ multiplex PCR assay. For the multiplex PCR, a mixture combining 60 forward primers for TCR Vbeta segments and 13 reverse primers for TCR Jbeta segments was used. This immuneACCESS table, as held by TCRdb, lists in-frame sequences with V and J called but not all clones. Of the missing ones, under half trace to an unresolved V gene in checked studies; the others have no known cause. In all, the sample holds tens of thousands of clones, and 82% of those were seen once. The ten largest clones represent over 9.5% of the sample. The sample taken for sequencing was PBMCs. The receptor source for this set is a woman aged 18-35 years in good health and CMV-seropositive.

The chain recombines TRBV4-3 with TRBJ2-7; 10 nucleotides agree with TRBD1. Germline assignment: CDR1 LGHNA and CDR2 YSLEER. Trimming took 6 bases from V and 3 from J; bases not matched to a gene: 5. The CDR3 extends over 14 amino acids. Here the CDR3 reads CASSPGTGVYEQYF. The CDR3 bases are TGCGCCAGCAGTCCCGGGACAGGGGTCTACGAGCAGTACTTC.

The J gene is TRBJ1-2, the V gene TRBV7-6, with D perhaps matching TRBD1 (6 bases). The CDR3 length is 17 residues. Germline V gene sequence: CDR1 SGHVS, CDR2 FNYEAQ. V gave up 1 base and J gave up 0 bases, with 15 bases separating them. The CDR3 region is CASSLGQGSQANYGYTF. The CDR3, as DNA: TGTGCCAGCAGCTTAGGGCAGGGGTCTCAAGCTAACTATGGCTACACCTTC.

This clone was seen only once. V usage is TRBV5-4 and J usage is TRBJ2-1; D may be TRBD2 (5 bases). CDR3 length: 16 amino acids. V lost 3 bases and J 8 bases, leaving 21 bases between the germline ends. Germline V gene data show CDR1 as SGHNT and CDR2 as YYREEE (reference sequence). Written as DNA, the CDR3 is TGTGCCAGCAGCTCGACGCTAGGGCCGAAGGAGGATGAGCAGTTCTTC. As protein: CASSSTLGPKEDEQFF.

The J gene is TRBJ2-3, the V gene TRBV14, with TRBD1 identical over 9 bases. The length of the CDR3 is 17 residues. V trimming: 3 bases; J trimming: 4 bases; junction bases outside the gene matches: 11. Germline-derived CDR1 and CDR2 are SGHDN and FVKESK. In nucleotides, the CDR3 is TGTGCCAGCAGCCAGGCGGGGACAGGGATCGGAGCAGATACGCAGTATTTT. It translates to CASSQAGTGIGADTQYF.

The chain links TRBV7-9 to TRBJ1-1; tentative D call: TRBD1 (6 bases). Deletions cut 1 base from V and 11 bases from J, with 17 bases between. The CDR3 loop spans 14 amino acids. CDR1 and CDR2 from the germline V gene are SEHNR and FQNEAQ (reference sequence). In nucleotides, the CDR3 is TGTGCCAGCAGCTTAGGAGGGGGTGCCGGGGTTGCTTTCTTT. It yields the protein CASSLGGGAGVAFF.

The chain carries TRBV6-4 and TRBJ2-1, with 8 bases that match TRBD2. This CDR3 region has 15 residues. Germline values: CDR1 MRHNA, CDR2 SNTAGT. V lost 0 bases, J lost 4 bases, and 2 bases stayed unmatched. This CDR3 is CASSDSPSGYNEQFF. The CDR3 DNA reads as TGTGCCAGCAGTGACTCGCCTAGCGGGTACAATGAGCAGTTCTTC.

The chain has TRBV7-2 and TRBJ2-5; unclear D gene. The CDR3 consists of 13 residues. Germline V gene lookup returns CDR1 SGHTA and CDR2 FQGNSA. Deletions cut 0 bases from V and 1 base from J, with 3 bases between. The chain's CDR3 is CASSLASQETQYF. CDR3 nucleotides: TGTGCCAGCAGCTTAGCGAGCCAAGAGACCCAGTACTTC.

V gene TRBV6-1 combines with J gene TRBJ2-5; TRBD2 aligns across 12 bases. The germline gives CDR1 MNHNS, CDR2 SASEGT. After removal of 6 bases from V and 9 bases from J, the junction contained 11 bases not matched to a gene. This CDR3 contains 15 residues. In nucleotides, the CDR3 is TGTGCCAGCAGGATACTAGCGGGGGGCCCCAAGCCCCAGTACTTC. This codes for CASRILAGGPKPQYF.

CDR3 protein: CASSYLWDTLNTEAFF. The CDR3 nucleotides read TGTGCCAGCAGCTACCTTTGGGACACCCTGAACACTGAAGCTTTCTTT. The chain is built from TRBV7-9 and TRBJ1-1; possibly TRBD1 for D (6 bases). This CDR3 comprises 16 residues. Trimming stripped 4 bases from V and 0 bases from J, with 15 bases between. The V gene's germline CDR1 is SEHNR and CDR2 FQNEAQ (reference sequence).

This chain connects TRBV11-2 to TRBJ1-4; TRBD1 agrees at 8 bases. Per the germline V gene, CDR1 is SGHAT and CDR2 is FQNNGV. With 5 bases clipped from V and 5 bases from J, the junction kept 7 bases outside the gene matches. This CDR3 is built from 15 residues. CDR3 in amino acids: CASSPNRGENEKLFF. For the CDR3, the DNA is TGTGCCAGCAGCCCCAACAGGGGGGAGAATGAAAAACTGTTTTTT.

The chain couples TRBV19 to TRBJ2-2; D gene unclear. The CDR3 length is 16 residues. Germline CDR1 reads LNHDA; CDR2 reads SQIVND (reference sequence). V lost 0 bases and J 1 base, leaving 9 bases between the germline ends. The CDR3 sequence is CASSIDSKRNTGELFF. CDR3 sequence (DNA): TGTGCCAGTAGTATAGATAGTAAGAGGAACACCGGGGAGCTGTTTTTT.